A single sample gave rise to the 29 T cell receptor beta chains below, sequenced in a study of OX40 agonist ivuxolimab in advanced cancers. Here immunoSEQ multiplex PCR was the method, and the copy in TCRdb shows in-frame clones only, minus some. The data show 89,000 or so clones, just over 85% seen once. The sample here was CD4+ or CD8+ T cells sorted from blood, taken in a trial of the OX40 agonist ivuxolimab. These receptors all stem from an adult with an advanced solid tumor such as melanoma, head and neck, liver or kidney cancer.

The V and J genes are TRBV19 and TRBJ1-2; D might be TRBD1 (6 bases). The CDR3 has 18 amino acids. V lost 1 base to trimming and J lost 0 bases, with 18 bases between them. Per germline, CDR1 LNHDA and CDR2 SQIVND (reference sequence). The CDR3 reads CASSIVLTGPSTNYGYTF. The DNA of the CDR3 is TGTGCCAGTAGTATAGTCTTAACAGGGCCCTCCACTAACTATGGCTACACCTTC.

This chain connects TRBV7-9 to TRBJ1-2, with D possibly TRBD1 on 6 matching bases. Trimming removed 6 bases at V and 8 bases at J, with 19 bases between. The CDR3 covers 14 residues. In germline, CDR1 is SEHNR, CDR2 FQNEAQ (reference sequence). The CDR3 spells CASSIGGASFGYTF. DNA for the CDR3: TGTGCCAGCAGTATAGGGGGGGCGTCCTTCGGCTACACCTTC.

The genes are TRBV14 and TRBJ1-2; TRBD1 is a possible D gene (5 bases). Trimming left V 3 bases short and J 4 bases short, with 12 bases between. In germline, CDR1 is SGHDN, CDR2 FVKESK. This CDR3 has 14 amino acids. Written as DNA, the CDR3 is TGTGCCAGCAGCCACGGGGACGGAATCTATGGCTACACCTTC. Translation: CASSHGDGIYGYTF.

The CDR3 loop is CASTGEGTNEKLFF. As DNA, the CDR3 is TGTGCCAGCACGGGAGAGGGGACTAATGAAAAACTGTTTTTT. This chain joins TRBV2 and TRBJ1-4; maybe TRBD1 (5 bases). This CDR3 spans 14 amino acids. V lost 7 bases, J lost 2 bases, and 11 bases lay in between. In germline, CDR1 is SNHLY, CDR2 FYNNEI.

V and J are TRBV7-2 and TRBJ1-1, with 8 bases identical to TRBD1. CDR1 and CDR2 from the germline V gene are SGHTA and FQGNSA. This CDR3 is 15 amino acids long. The V and J ends lost 7 bases and 3 bases, in that order; junction bases with no gene match: 10. The CDR3 loop is CASKRNGQGYTEAFF. The CDR3 DNA reads as TGTGCCAGCAAAAGGAACGGACAGGGCTACACTGAAGCTTTCTTT.

The chain uses TRBV7-2 and TRBJ1-6, with D perhaps TRBD1 (6 bases). CDR1 SGHTA and CDR2 FQGNSA come from the germline V gene. The germline V and J ends were trimmed by 6 bases and 8 bases, with 11 bases remaining between them. This CDR3 has 13 amino acids. CDR3 sequence (DNA): TGTGCCAGCAGTCAGAACAGGGATTCACCCCTCCACTTT. Translation gives CASSQNRDSPLHF.

V gene TRBV9 combines with J gene TRBJ2-3, with 8 bases matching TRBD1. V lost 3 bases, J lost 4 bases, and 7 bases stayed unmatched. Germline values: CDR1 SGDLS, CDR2 YYNGEE. This CDR3 has 15 residues. CDR3 residues: CASSDYRGSADTQYF. The CDR3 coding sequence is TGTGCCAGCAGCGATTACAGGGGGAGTGCAGATACGCAGTATTTT. The full variable domain, completed using reference TRBV9 and TRBJ2-3, is DSGVTQTPKHLITATGQRVTLRCSPRSGDLSVYWYQQSLDQGLQFLIQYYNGEERAKGNILERFSAQQFPDLHSELNLSSLELGDSALYFCASSDYRGSADTQYFGPGTRLTVL.

Worth noting for this clone: Additional DNA sequences in this sample encode the identical CDR3. The V gene is TRBV28, the J gene TRBJ2-5; 11 bases are a match to TRBD2. The CDR3 spans 15 residues. V shed 2 bases and J 4 bases; nucleotides not matched to a gene: 3. Germline assignment: CDR1 MDHEN and CDR2 SYDVKM. In nucleotides, the CDR3 is TGTGCCAGCAGTTTACTAGCGGGAGGCAGAGAGACCCAGTACTTC. Translated, it gives CASSLLAGGRETQYF. The entire variable domain, with the rest obtained from reference TRBV28 and TRBJ2-5, is as follows: DVKVTQSSRYLVKRTGEKVFLECVQDMDHENMFWYRQDPGLGLRLIYFSYDVKMKEKGDIPEGYSVSREKKERFSLILESASTNQTSMYLCASSLLAGGRETQYFGPGTRLLVL.

This rearrangement joins TRBV21-1 to TRBJ2-1; the table's TRBD2 call for D was not verified on the DNA. TRBV21-1 is reported as a pseudogene. The CDR3 totals 16 residues. This chain's CDR3 is CASSNPTGTKVGEQFF. The CDR3 DNA reads TGTGCCAGCAGCAATCCCACCGGGACTAAAGTGGGTGAGCAGTTCTTC.

The CDR3 sequence: CASRLEGTEAFF. CDR3 nucleotides: TGTGCCAGCAGGCTGGAAGGCACTGAAGCTTTCTTT. V usage is TRBV13 and J usage is TRBJ1-1; D is undetermined. The germline V and J ends were trimmed by 6 bases and 4 bases, with 9 bases remaining between them. The CDR3 consists of 12 residues. Germline V gives CDR1 PRHDT, CDR2 FYEKMQ (reference sequence).

The V and J genes are TRBV7-9 and TRBJ1-4; D remains unclear. The CDR3 has 16 residues. With 4 bases removed from V and 0 bases from J, the gap between germline ends came to 12 bases. The germline V gene encodes CDR1 SEHNR and CDR2 FQNEAQ (reference sequence). CDR3 region: CASSYVQISTNEKLFF. The DNA for the CDR3 is TGTGCCAGCAGCTACGTACAGATTTCAACTAATGAAAAACTGTTTTTT.

The V call is TRBV7-2, the J call TRBJ2-5, with no clear D. The length of the CDR3 is 11 residues. Trimming pared 5 bases from V and 2 bases from J, leaving 3 bases between. Germline V gene sequence: CDR1 SGHTA, CDR2 FQGNSA. The CDR3 DNA reads as TGTGCCAGCAGCATTCAAGAGACCCAGTACTTC. This encodes CASSIQETQYF.

In this sample, this clone turned up a few times. The gene calls are TRBV10-3 and TRBJ2-3; possibly TRBD1 or TRBD2 for D (5 bases each). Trimming removed 4 bases from V and 6 bases from J, with 14 bases in between. This CDR3 has 14 amino acids. Germline V CDR1 and CDR2: ENHRY, SYGVKD. CDR3 in amino acids: CAISGGTTSDTQYF. The DNA for the CDR3 is TGTGCCATCAGTGGGGGGACGACGTCCGATACGCAGTATTTT.

The V call is TRBV5-4, the J call TRBJ2-1; 7 bases align to TRBD2. The ends lost 4 bases at V and 6 bases at J; junction bases unmatched: 13. The CDR3 consists of 16 residues. In germline, CDR1 is SGHNT, CDR2 YYREEE (reference sequence). The CDR3 sequence is CASSHGSAGWGNEQFF. DNA of the CDR3: TGTGCCAGCAGCCATGGTTCAGCGGGGTGGGGCAATGAGCAGTTCTTC.

The V call is TRBV7-2, the J call TRBJ1-1, with 7 bases aligning to TRBD1. After removal of 5 bases from V and 1 base from J, the junction contained 10 bases not matched to a gene. CDR1 is SGHTA, CDR2 FQGNSA, per germline. CDR3 size: 16 residues. In DNA, the CDR3 is TGTGCCAGCAGCCAAAACACCGGGACAGCGAACACTGAAGCTTTCTTT. This translates into CASSQNTGTANTEAFF.

The genes are TRBV6-6 and TRBJ2-1, with unresolved D. The V gene lost 0 bases and the J gene lost 2 bases, with 5 bases spanning the gap. CDR1 and CDR2 from the germline V gene are MNHNY and SVGAGI (reference sequence). The CDR3 is made up of 14 amino acids. DNA of the CDR3: TGTGCCAGCAGTTACTCGGGGACCTACAATGAGCAGTTCTTC. As protein: CASSYSGTYNEQFF.

The rearrangement links TRBV7-2 to TRBJ2-3, with 14 bases aligning to TRBD2. The CDR3 has 15 residues. V was clipped by 5 bases and J by 6 bases; unmatched bases: 4. The V gene's germline CDR1 is SGHTA and CDR2 FQGNSA. CDR3 in DNA: TGTGCCAGCAGCCCCTGGACTAGCGGGAGGGATACGCAGTATTTT. It translates to CASSPWTSGRDTQYF.

The rearrangement joins TRBV5-6 to TRBJ2-2, with 11 bases aligning to TRBD1. J gave up 7 bases and V 3 bases, and 5 bases lay outside the gene matches. This CDR3 spans 15 amino acids. Germline V gives CDR1 SGHDT, CDR2 YYEEEE. The CDR3 region has the DNA TGTGCCAGCAGCTCGGACAGGGGGCTGGACGGGGAGCTGTTTTTT. This encodes CASSSDRGLDGELFF.

V usage is TRBV7-8 and J usage is TRBJ2-5; tentatively, D is TRBD1 or TRBD2 (5 bases each). V was trimmed by 1 base and J by 3 bases, leaving 9 bases between them. The V gene's germline CDR1 is SGHVS and CDR2 FQNEAQ. The CDR3 has 14 amino acids. The CDR3 DNA sequence: TGTGCCAGCAGCTTAGTGGGGGAGAAAGAGACCCAGTACTTC. Protein product: CASSLVGEKETQYF.

This clone was seen just once. This chain connects TRBV19 to TRBJ1-1; D uncertain. V shed 5 bases and J shed 1 base, with 11 bases lying between them. This CDR3 comprises 14 residues. In germline, CDR1 is LNHDA, CDR2 SQIVND (reference sequence). CDR3 loop: CASSPGRSNTEAFF. Written as DNA, the CDR3 is TGTGCCAGTAGTCCCGGACGTTCGAACACTGAAGCTTTCTTT.

V is TRBV15 and J is TRBJ2-7, with a possible D match to TRBD1 (7 bases). The CDR3 extends over 17 amino acids. Germline V CDR1 and CDR2: LNHNV, YYDKDF (reference sequence). V shed 0 bases and J shed 3 bases, with 18 bases lying between them. CDR3 residues: CATSRDQGGLDYYEQYF. Here the CDR3 DNA reads TGTGCCACCAGCAGAGATCAGGGGGGACTGGATTACTACGAGCAGTACTTC. Full variable domain (outside the CDR3, taken from reference TRBV15 and TRBJ2-7): DAMVIQNPRYQVTQFGKPVTLSCSQTLNHNVMYWYQQKSSQAPKLLFHYYDKDFNNEADTPDNFQSRRPNTSFCFLDIRSPGLGDTAMYLCATSRDQGGLDYYEQYFGPGTRLTVT.

The V call is TRBV27, the J call TRBJ2-7; 12 nucleotides line up with TRBD1. The CDR3 totals 15 residues. Germline trimming cut 0 bases from V and 7 bases from J; bases unmatched to any gene: 4. The germline V gene encodes CDR1 MNHEY and CDR2 SMNVEV (reference sequence). CDR3 protein: CASSLSGQGAREQYF. The CDR3 DNA follows: TGTGCCAGCAGTTTATCGGGACAGGGGGCGCGGGAGCAGTACTTC.

This clone came up once. The V call is TRBV1, the J call TRBJ2-2; no DNA check was done on the table's D call, TRBD1. TRBV1 is a documented pseudogene. The CDR3 is 18 residues long. The chain's CDR3 is CTSSQESLRQANTGELFF. In nucleotides, the CDR3 is TGCACCAGCAGCCAAGAATCTTTAAGACAGGCGAACACCGGGGAGCTGTTTTTT.

A note on this clone: A junction boundary mismatches the germline segment, possibly from a read error. The genes are TRBV2 and TRBJ2-5; D call uncertain. Germline loops: CDR1 SNHLY, CDR2 FYNNEI. This CDR3 spans 15 amino acids. The CDR3 region has the DNA TGTGCCAGCACTGAACGTGGTGGAATACAAGAGACCCAGTACTTC. It translates to CASTERGGIQETQYF.

The rearrangement uses TRBV10-1 and TRBJ2-3; possibly TRBD2 for D (6 bases). V gave up 10 bases and J gave up 0 bases, with 14 bases separating them. Germline CDR1 reads WNHNN; CDR2 reads SYGVQD (reference sequence). CDR3 length equals 14 residues. The CDR3 nucleotides are TGCGCCATCCACTCTAGCGATAGCACAGATACGCAGTATTTT. Its protein is CAIHSSDSTDTQYF.

The V and J genes are TRBV2 and TRBJ1-5; 8 bases line up with TRBD1. V trimming: 4 bases; J trimming: 4 bases; junction bases outside the gene matches: 6. Germline values: CDR1 SNHLY, CDR2 FYNNEI. CDR3 length: 15 residues. The CDR3: CASSVQGDRNQPQHF. CDR3 nucleotides: TGTGCCAGCAGTGTACAGGGGGATCGGAATCAGCCCCAGCATTTT.

The gene calls are TRBV14 and TRBJ1-2; the match to TRBD1 covers 7 bases. V was pared by 1 base and J by 8 bases, with 7 bases of the junction left unmatched. This CDR3 has 14 residues. Germline V gene lookup returns CDR1 SGHDN and CDR2 FVKESK. The CDR3 spells CASSQGTGPEGYTF. The CDR3 DNA reads as TGTGCCAGCAGCCAAGGGACAGGCCCGGAGGGCTACACCTTC. The full variable domain, rest sourced from reference TRBV14 and TRBJ1-2, is EAGVTQFPSHSVIEKGQTVTLRCDPISGHDNLYWYRRVMGKEIKFLLHFVKESKQDESGMPNNRFLAERTGGTYSTLKVQPAELEDSGVYFCASSQGTGPEGYTFGSGTRLTVV.

The V gene is TRBV11-3, the J gene TRBJ2-5, with D possibly TRBD2 on 6 matching bases. V was cut by 1 base and J by 0 bases, with 6 bases left in between. The CDR3 is 14 residues long. CDR1 SGHNT and CDR2 YENEEA come from the germline V gene. CDR3 nucleotides: TGTGCCAGCAGCTTAGGCGGGAACCAAGAGACCCAGTACTTC. Translated: CASSLGGNQETQYF. The variable domain in full, completed from reference TRBV11-3 and TRBJ2-5, reads EAGVVQSPRYKIIEKKQPVAFWCNPISGHNTLYWYLQNLGQGPELLIRYENEEAVDDSQLPKDRFSAERLKGVDSTLKIQPAELGDSAVYLCASSLGGNQETQYFGPGTRLLVL.

The chain uses TRBV6-5 and TRBJ2-7, with a possible D match to TRBD2 (7 bases). V was pared by 8 bases and J by 4 bases, with 18 bases between. Germline values: CDR1 MNHEY, CDR2 SVGAGI. This CDR3 is built from 14 residues. CDR3 region: CASAYYRGAYEQYF. CDR3 in DNA: TGTGCCAGCGCCTATTACCGGGGGGCTTACGAGCAGTACTTC.